The rows below give T cell receptor beta chains drawn from one sample of a study of T cell changes during pregnancy in multiple sclerosis. Data came from immunoSEQ multiplex PCR; TCRdb stores just in-frame clones and leaves some out. The sample yields 55,000 or so clones, around 89% seen once. This material consisted of CD4+ T cells from peripheral blood mononuclear cells, taken in the first trimester of pregnancy. The receptor set was obtained from a female donor with multiple sclerosis, enrolled in a pregnancy study. Each CDR3 is given without its conserved first and last residue. Fields, in order: CDR3 length, J gene, V gene, CDR3 protein.

15	TRBJ2-2	TRBV21-1	ASSKEGSGSNTGELF
15	TRBJ2-3	TRBV5-1	ASSPGPAGGGADTQY
12	TRBJ2-7	TRBV11-2	ASSLAGGPYEQY
13	TRBJ1-1	TRBV18	ASSPRDSLNTEAF
12	TRBJ1-5	TRBV5-1	ASSLTGFNQPQH
14	TRBJ2-2	TRBV28	ASSPTGTLSTGELF
12	TRBJ2-5	TRBV11-3	ASSKWGGRETQY
14	TRBJ2-3	TRBV7-9	ASSLTTGTGTDTQY
13	TRBJ2-1	TRBV9	ASSPTGTKLPEQF
12	TRBJ2-2	TRBV30	AWSFAVNTGELF
11	TRBJ2-3	TRBV6-6	ASSLDIMNTQY
12	TRBJ2-5	TRBV7-9	ASSLSGTQETQY
14	TRBJ2-5	TRBV9	ASSPASGRGMETQY
12	TRBJ2-7	TRBV18	ASSPLDRNYEQY
11	TRBJ1-3	TRBV18	ASSPTRVDTIY
13	TRBJ2-7	TRBV9	ASSGGTGSGDEQY
12	TRBJ2-2	TRBV4-1	ASSQGLNTGELF
11	TRBJ1-2	TRBV11-3	ASSLDQRSPYT
9	TRBJ1-4	TRBV6-8	AVGGVEKLF
15	TRBJ2-3	TRBV7-6	ASSGRLAGISTDTQY
8	TRBJ1-1	TRBV29-1	SVDRVEAF
15	TRBJ2-2	TRBV9	ASSVGGQGRAAGELF
12	TRBJ2-7	TRBV18	ASSPRDRVFEQY
16	TRBJ2-2	TRBV7-8	ASSPRQGTLIYTGELF
12	TRBJ2-7	TRBV27	ASSLYGSSYEQY
17	TRBJ1-1	TRBV18	ASSPLGQGALLLNTEAF
14	TRBJ2-7	TRBV5-8	ASSFDLLIGSYEQY
13	TRBJ2-1	TRBV30	AWCYRDREYNEQF
13	TRBJ2-1	TRBV5-1	ASSNGGSNNNEQF
12	TRBJ2-7	TRBV7-2	ASSLSGGPDEQY
13	TRBJ2-1	TRBV2	ASSEGDFTYNEQF
9	TRBJ1-5	TRBV28	ASRTSSVQH
13	TRBJ2-1	TRBV7-2	ASSEGAGLYNEQF
14	TRBJ2-7	TRBV5-1	ASRTGSSGPSYEQY
14	TRBJ2-7	TRBV5-1	ASSLEGSGGTYEQY
12	TRBJ2-2	TRBV7-6	ASSLAGRTGELF
10	TRBJ2-2	TRBV30	AWTQISGELF
14	TRBJ1-5	TRBV6-6	ASRPAEQGVNQPQH
13	TRBJ2-5	TRBV28	ASSLRTSGSETQY
12	TRBJ1-1	TRBV28	ASSLSGLNTEAF